The source of this T cell receptor (beta chain) is a study of T cells in Graves' hyperthyroidism and ophthalmopathy. Findings and limits, study-wide: Most thyroid-expanded clonotypes above 0.001 were also found in blood. Ophthalmopathy, as predicted by the model, came a median roughly 6.8 months after the prediction.

This clonotype was seen ten or more times. Its target is not known. Amplified regions were TCR beta CDR3 sequences from RNA transcripts. The study used the HTBI primer set for a first-round RT-PCR of the TCR CDR3. In TCRdb, the multiplex PCR reads were re-called with MiXCR into one record per CDR3 protein. Here the sample spans a few hundred thousand distinct CDR3 sequences, about 45% being singletons. Germline values: CDR1 ENHRY, CDR2 SYGVKD. Trimming removed 8 bases at V and 3 bases at J, with 10 bases between. The CDR3 has 12 residues. Each patient was aged 18 to 65 and had newly diagnosed hyperthyroidism of under 2 months' duration.

V and J are TRBV10-3 and TRBJ1-2, with D uncertain. This clonotype was obtained from a young woman with Graves' hyperthyroidism. The sequencing sample was made of peripheral blood or thyroid tissue (not recorded which). The CDR3 DNA reads as TGTGCCATCCGGGAATCCGACTATGGCTACACCTTC. The encoded protein is CAIRESDYGYTF.